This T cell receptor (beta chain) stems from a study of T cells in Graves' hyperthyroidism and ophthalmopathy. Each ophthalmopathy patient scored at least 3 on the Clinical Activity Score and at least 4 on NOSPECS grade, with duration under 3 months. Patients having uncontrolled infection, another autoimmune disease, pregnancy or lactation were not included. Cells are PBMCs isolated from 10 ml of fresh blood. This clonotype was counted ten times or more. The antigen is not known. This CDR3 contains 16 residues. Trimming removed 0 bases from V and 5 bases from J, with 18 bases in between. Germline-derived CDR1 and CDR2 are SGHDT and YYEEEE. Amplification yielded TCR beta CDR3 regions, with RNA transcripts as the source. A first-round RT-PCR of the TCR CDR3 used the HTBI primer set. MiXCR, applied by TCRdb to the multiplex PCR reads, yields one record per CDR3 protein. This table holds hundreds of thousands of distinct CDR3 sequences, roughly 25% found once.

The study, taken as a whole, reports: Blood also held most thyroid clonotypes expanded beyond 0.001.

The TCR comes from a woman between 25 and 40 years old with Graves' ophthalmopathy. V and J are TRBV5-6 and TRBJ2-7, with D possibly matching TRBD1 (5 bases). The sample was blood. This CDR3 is CASSLGLFQGMDEQYF. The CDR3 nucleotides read TGTGCCAGCAGCTTGGGTCTTTTCCAGGGCATGGACGAGCAGTACTTC.